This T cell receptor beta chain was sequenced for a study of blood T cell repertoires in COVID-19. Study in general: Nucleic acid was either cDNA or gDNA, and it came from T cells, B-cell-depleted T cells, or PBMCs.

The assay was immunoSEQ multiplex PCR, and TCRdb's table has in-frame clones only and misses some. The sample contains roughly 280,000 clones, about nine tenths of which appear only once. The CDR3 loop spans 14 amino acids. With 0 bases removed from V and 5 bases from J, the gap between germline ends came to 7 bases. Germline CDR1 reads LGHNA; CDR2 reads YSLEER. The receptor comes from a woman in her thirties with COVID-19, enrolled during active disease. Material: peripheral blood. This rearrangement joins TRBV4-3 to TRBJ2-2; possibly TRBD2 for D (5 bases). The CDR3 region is CASSQDPGTGELFF. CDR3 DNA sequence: TGCGCCAGCAGCCAAGATCCGGGGACCGGGGAGCTGTTTTTT.